This T cell receptor beta chain was recorded in a study of T cells in Graves' hyperthyroidism and ophthalmopathy (dated by TCRdb to between 2019 and 2020). Background for the entire study: Peripheral blood samples were taken at initial diagnosis, before any treatment was given. After blood sampling, hyperthyroidism patients were treated with methimazole at a starting dose of 30 mg daily, and ophthalmopathy patients were treated with high-dose intravenous methylprednisolone. To identify TCR V-J signatures that set the groups apart, the researchers used a discovery cohort of 95 to 100 patients, made up of fewer than 50 with Graves' ophthalmopathy and some 60 with stable Graves' hyperthyroidism. The 100 discovery patients were randomly split 7:3 into training and test sets. Prospective prediction of ophthalmopathy was tested in an independent validation cohort of 18 hyperthyroidism patients and 15 to 17 patients who later progressed to ophthalmopathy. Thyroid tissue and blood T-cell repertoires from roughly 6 Graves' hyperthyroidism patients were also compared in the study. TCR Vbeta CDR3 sequencing of roughly 140 peripheral blood samples (roughly 43 ophthalmopathy, around 80 hyperthyroidism and about 17 progressor patients) is reported in the paper. What the authors observed across the whole study: A model built on a 13 V-J signature distinguished ophthalmopathy from stable hyperthyroidism, reaching 85% to 90% sensitivity and around 81% specificity in cross-validation and 80%/75% in testing. Most expanded thyroid clonotypes (frequency above 0.001) were also detected in blood, suggesting blood repertoires may reflect thyroid immune responses. No statistical method was used to fix the sample size in advance, and group allocation was not hidden from the investigators. In validation, the model predicted progression to ophthalmopathy with 65% to 71% sensitivity and approximately 74% specificity, a median of roughly seven months before onset.

Ophthalmopathy patients had moderately to severely active disease, Clinical Activity Score of at least 3, NOSPECS grade of at least 4, and duration under 3 months. Any patient with an uncontrolled infection, another autoimmune disease, pregnancy or lactation was excluded. Clinical symptoms, serum thyroxine and TRAb, thyroid ultrasound, and orbital computed tomography formed the basis for the diagnoses. PBMCs were separated from approximately 9.9 ml of fresh peripheral blood using Ficoll-Paque density gradient centrifugation. Total RNA was extracted using Trizol reagent, and RNA quality was assessed on an Agilent 2100 Bioanalyzer. This clonotype has a handful of counts. It has no known antigen specificity. No clone much larger than this one lies a single base away; base qualities are absent. The TCR beta CDR3 regions were amplified from the RNA transcripts. For the first round of RT-PCR on the TCR CDR3, the HTBI primer set was used together with the Qiagen OneStep RT-PCR kit. Libraries were constructed in a second round of multiplex PCR, after which size selection and purification were performed. The libraries were sequenced on an Illumina HiSeq2000 using paired-end 100 bp reads. Regarding the original processing steps: SOAPnuke was used to process the raw data, with reads discarded if the reads contained adapters or uncalled bases, had a mean Phred below 15, or lacked an exact constant-primer or identifier match. High-quality paired reads were merged using COPE v1.2.5, and each unique nucleotide sequence was defined as a clonotype. MiTCR v1.1 was used to align the clonotypes against IMGT TRBV, TRBD and TRBJ reference segments. Only V-J combinations with frequency above 0.0001, covering 99.2% of repertoires, were analysed. The TCS score was defined as F50 (clonal expansion) divided by E x V (chaos), with BLOSUM62-based TCRdist calculated between CDR3 peptides within each V-J. Welch's t-statistics and random forest reduced 450 to 600 V-J features to 10 to 15, which were used in a naive Bayes classifier (R e1071). TCRdb reran the public reads through fastp at Q25 and MiXCR, keeping productive beta chains. All rows with the same CDR3 protein become a single entry with the most common DNA and genes. It is TCRdb's table, rather than the study itself, that gives the V and J calls and clone size. In all, the sample holds around 620,000 distinct CDR3 sequences, and 12% to 15% of those were seen once. The top ten constitute 6.5% to 9% of the sample.

Material for sequencing was blood. This TCR came from a woman under 30 with Graves' ophthalmopathy.

The CDR3 has the sequence CASRDFTDTQYF. The DNA reads as follows: TGTGCCAGCAGAGATTTCACAGATACGCAGTATTTT. The chain employs TRBV6-1 and TRBJ2-3, with the identity of the D gene unclear. Looking up the germline V gene yields CDR1 MNHNS and CDR2 SASEGT. The CDR3 holds 12 amino acids from the cysteine to the phenylalanine. CDR3 DNA is the only sequence kept; it has 36 bases, read in frame from the first base. Between the V and J ends, shortened by 6 bases and 2 bases respectively, the junction contains 6 bases.